One and the same sample provided the 24 T cell receptor beta chains below, sequenced in a study of shared clonotypes between healthy human individuals. Positive CCR7 selection of CD45RO-negative cells yielded the naive CD8 cells, and terminally differentiated effector memory CD45RA+ cells were excluded. Assay: immunoSEQ multiplex PCR; the TCRdb copy retains only in-frame clones and omits some. The sample lists about 2.1 million clones; 90% to 95% were seen once. The sample was naive CD8+ T cells from PBMCs. The receptor source for this set is a man younger than 35 in good health. Some clones in this sample may be carry-over from other donors' samples.

This chain uses TRBV5-1 with TRBJ2-7; D is possibly TRBD2 (6 bases). Trimming took off 4 bases at V and 2 bases at J, with 13 bases between the two ends. The CDR3 runs to 14 residues. Germline CDR1 is SGHRS and CDR2 is YFSETQ. This CDR3 is CASSRESGAYEQYF. CDR3 nucleotide sequence: TGCGCCAGCAGCCGGGAGAGTGGGGCCTACGAGCAGTACTTC.

V usage is TRBV4-3 and J usage is TRBJ2-1; possible D gene TRBD2, 5 bases. The CDR3 is 16 residues long. Germline V lookup: CDR1 LGHNA, CDR2 YSLEER. V was shortened by 3 bases and J by 6 bases, with 18 bases between the two germline ends. DNA for the CDR3: TGCGCCAGCAGCCAGGGAACGGCAGTACGGGGCAATGAGCAGTTCTTC. Translation gives CASSQGTAVRGNEQFF.

The V and J genes are TRBV28 and TRBJ2-3; D is undetermined. CDR3 length: 15 residues. Per the germline V gene, CDR1 is MDHEN and CDR2 is SYDVKM. Trimming left V 4 bases short and J 0 bases short, with 11 bases between. CDR3 amino acids: CASSSRQASTDTQYF. The DNA for the CDR3 is TGTGCCAGCAGTTCAAGGCAGGCGAGCACAGATACGCAGTATTTT.

The chain links TRBV5-1 to TRBJ2-1; 12 bases match TRBD2. Looked up from germline, CDR1 is SGHRS and CDR2 is YFSETQ. The CDR3 is 17 residues long. The J segment lost 4 bases and the V segment lost 0 bases, leaving 5 bases of the junction unmatched. CDR3 coding DNA: TGCGCCAGCAGCTTGGCTGGACTAGCGGGACCATACAATGAGCAGTTCTTC. Translating gives CASSLAGLAGPYNEQFF.

The V call is TRBV7-6, the J call TRBJ2-5; no clear D gene. V shed 1 base and J shed 4 bases, with 13 bases lying between them. This CDR3 is built from 15 residues. CDR1 and CDR2 from the germline V gene are SGHVS and FNYEAQ. CDR3 region: CASSLDRAPPETQYF. In nucleotides, the CDR3 is TGTGCCAGCAGCTTAGACCGGGCCCCCCCAGAGACCCAGTACTTC. Looking up the rest from reference TRBV7-6 and TRBJ2-5 gives the full variable domain: GAGVSQSPRYKVTKRGQDVALRCDPISGHVSLYWYRQALGQGPEFLTYFNYEAQQDKSGLPNDRFSAERPEGSISTLTIQRTEQRDSAMYRCASSLDRAPPETQYFGPGTRLLVL.

This rearrangement joins TRBV5-5 to TRBJ2-7; 10 nucleotides line up with TRBD2. With 1 base clipped from V and 0 bases from J, the junction kept 7 bases outside the gene matches. The CDR3 sequence is 17 residues long. Germline V gene lookup returns CDR1 SGHKS and CDR2 YYEKEE (reference sequence). The CDR3 spells CASSLRLAGDNSYEQYF. The CDR3 bases are TGTGCCAGCAGCTTGCGCCTAGCGGGGGACAACTCCTACGAGCAGTACTTC.

This chain connects TRBV11-2 to TRBJ2-5; no definite D call. Trimming took off 5 bases at V and 8 bases at J, with 9 bases between the two ends. Looked up from germline, CDR1 is SGHAT and CDR2 is FQNNGV. This CDR3 contains 11 residues. As DNA, the CDR3 is TGTGCCAGCAGCGCGCCGGTCACCCAGTACTTC. Protein product: CASSAPVTQYF.

The rearrangement joins TRBV29-1 to TRBJ2-1; D perhaps matches TRBD2 (6 bases). Trimming shortened V by 2 bases and J by 8 bases, and 19 bases separated the two germline ends. The CDR3 extends over 15 amino acids. Germline V gene lookup returns CDR1 SQVTM and CDR2 ANQGSEA. The CDR3 protein is CSVELAVEGSDEQFF. The CDR3 bases are TGCAGCGTTGAACTGGCAGTGGAGGGTTCCGATGAGCAGTTCTTC.

The chain carries TRBV11-2 and TRBJ2-7; 7 bases map to TRBD2. This CDR3 has 15 amino acids. The germline V gene encodes CDR1 SGHAT and CDR2 FQNNGV. The V gene end was trimmed by 0 bases and the J gene end by 3 bases; junction bases not matched to a gene: 5. The CDR3 sequence is CASSLDPGLGYEQYF. The CDR3 DNA sequence: TGTGCCAGCAGCTTAGATCCTGGACTAGGCTACGAGCAGTACTTC. The full variable domain, with the rest looked up from reference TRBV11-2 and TRBJ2-7, is EAGVAQSPRYKIIEKRQSVAFWCNPISGHATLYWYQQILGQGPKLLIQFQNNGVVDDSQLPKDRFSAERLKGVDSTLKIQPAKLEDSAVYLCASSLDPGLGYEQYFGPGTRLTVT.

V gene TRBV6-5 combines with J gene TRBJ2-1; D is unclear. Germline V gene sequence: CDR1 MNHEY, CDR2 SVGAGI. V shed 3 bases and J shed 6 bases, with 12 bases lying between them. The CDR3 spans 14 residues. The CDR3 DNA follows: TGTGCCAGCAGTTATAGGACGGGCGGCAATGAGCAGTTCTTC. Residues: CASSYRTGGNEQFF.

The chain combines TRBV7-9 with TRBJ2-2; TRBD1 matches 8 bases. Trimming took 6 bases from V and 3 from J; bases not matched to a gene: 3. Germline values: CDR1 SEHNR, CDR2 FQNEAQ (reference sequence). This CDR3 has 14 residues. The CDR3 protein is CASRYRGDTGELFF. The CDR3 region has the DNA TGTGCCAGCAGGTACAGGGGGGACACCGGGGAGCTGTTTTTT.

CDR3 in amino acids: CASSEYRDGVPQHF. In DNA, the CDR3 is TGTGCCAGCAGTGAATACCGGGACGGAGTTCCCCAGCATTTT. The J gene is TRBJ1-5, the V gene TRBV25-1, with D maybe TRBD1 (5 bases). Germline V lookup: CDR1 MGHDK, CDR2 SYGVNS. Trimming removed 0 bases at V and 10 bases at J, with 13 bases between. The CDR3 length is 14 residues.

The V call is TRBV27, the J call TRBJ2-2; D perhaps matches TRBD2 (5 bases). Germline V gene lookup returns CDR1 MNHEY and CDR2 SMNVEV (reference sequence). The V gene lost 5 bases and the J gene lost 4 bases, with 14 bases spanning the gap. CDR3 length equals 15 residues. CDR3 DNA sequence: TGTGCCAGCAGTGATAGGAGGCCCCTCACCGGGGAGCTGTTTTTT. Translated, it gives CASSDRRPLTGELFF.

The chain is built from TRBV7-3 and TRBJ1-1; no firm D call. Trimming pared 0 bases from V and 3 bases from J, leaving 14 bases between. CDR3 length: 16 residues. Germline V lookup: CDR1 SGHTA, CDR2 FQGTGA. As DNA, the CDR3 is TGTGCCAGCAGCTTAACACCGGGTCGGAAATACACTGAAGCTTTCTTT. This translates into CASSLTPGRKYTEAFF. Full variable domain (rest looked up from reference TRBV7-3 and TRBJ1-1): GAGVSQTPSNKVTEKGKYVELRCDPISGHTALYWYRQSLGQGPEFLIYFQGTGAADDSGLPNDRFFAVRPEGSVSTLKIQRTERGDSAVYLCASSLTPGRKYTEAFFGQGTRLTVV.

The CDR3 DNA follows: TGTGCCAGCAGCCAACCAGGTCCCGGGACTAGTGCCTACGAGCAGTACTTC. As protein: CASSQPGPGTSAYEQYF. This chain links TRBV7-2 with TRBJ2-7; the match to TRBD2 covers 8 bases. Germline lookup yields CDR1 SGHTA and CDR2 FQGNSA. The V segment lost 5 bases and the J segment 2 bases; nucleotides outside the gene matches: 14. This CDR3 has 17 residues.

V gene TRBV7-2 combines with J gene TRBJ2-2, with TRBD1 as a possible D gene (5 bases). The germline V gene encodes CDR1 SGHTA and CDR2 FQGNSA. The CDR3 has 12 residues. The ends were cut back, 8 bases at V and 7 bases at J, with 11 bases in the middle. The CDR3 DNA sequence: TGTGCCAGCCGCGCAAGGGGCGGGGAGCTGTTTTTT. Its translation is CASRARGGELFF. Full variable domain (rest looked up from reference TRBV7-2 and TRBJ2-2): GAGVSQSPSNKVTEKGKDVELRCDPISGHTALYWYRQSLGQGLEFLIYFQGNSAPDKSGLPSDRFSAERTGGSVSTLTIQRTQQEDSAVYLCASRARGGELFFGEGSRLTVL.

This chain joins TRBV9 and TRBJ2-1, with D perhaps being TRBD1 or TRBD2 (7 bases each). The CDR3 has 19 residues. The V and J ends lost 0 bases and 2 bases respectively, with 21 bases between them. Germline V CDR1 and CDR2: SGDLS, YYNGEE. The CDR3 nucleotides read TGTGCCAGCAGCGTAGACAGGGGAGGGCTAGCGTCCCCCTACAATGAGCAGTTCTTC. Amino acid sequence: CASSVDRGGLASPYNEQFF.

This clone was detected once. The rearrangement joins TRBV9 to TRBJ1-1; D call uncertain. The V end lost 4 bases, the J end lost 7 bases, and 14 bases lay between the germline ends. The germline V gene has CDR1 SGDLS and CDR2 YYNGEE. The CDR3 is made up of 13 amino acids. CDR3 amino acids: CASSPTPGIEAFF. As DNA, the CDR3 is TGTGCCAGCAGCCCCACTCCAGGTATTGAAGCTTTCTTT. Drawing the rest from reference TRBV9 and TRBJ1-1, the complete variable domain is DSGVTQTPKHLITATGQRVTLRCSPRSGDLSVYWYQQSLDQGLQFLIQYYNGEERAKGNILERFSAQQFPDLHSELNLSSLELGDSALYFCASSPTPGIEAFFGQGTRLTVV.

This clone was recorded a few times. At the DNA level, this CDR3 is encoded by other sequences in the same sample as well. The rearrangement links TRBV7-9 to TRBJ2-7; D remains unclear. V gave up 5 bases and J gave up 0 bases, with 5 bases separating them. The CDR3 sequence is 12 residues long. CDR1 and CDR2 (germline): SEHNR, FQNEAQ (reference sequence). CDR3 bases: TGTGCCAGCAGCCCAGGCTCCTACGAGCAGTACTTC. It specifies CASSPGSYEQYF.

The chain has TRBV7-6 and TRBJ1-4; 9 bases align to TRBD1. The V and J ends lost 4 bases and 4 bases, in that order; junction bases with no gene match: 4. The germline V gene encodes CDR1 SGHVS and CDR2 FNYEAQ. The CDR3 loop spans 15 amino acids. The CDR3 reads CASSSGTGNNEKLFF. The CDR3 bases are TGTGCCAGCAGCTCCGGGACAGGGAATAATGAAAAACTGTTTTTT.

The chain combines TRBV9 with TRBJ2-1, with 9 bases fitting TRBD1. With V trimmed by 1 base and J by 8 bases, 4 bases remained unmatched. The CDR3 consists of 14 residues. Germline CDR1 is SGDLS and CDR2 is YYNGEE. In DNA, the CDR3 is TGTGCCAGCAGCGTATGGGACAGGGCCGATGAGCAGTTCTTC. It codes for CASSVWDRADEQFF.

This clone was found once. The V call is TRBV27, the J call TRBJ1-5; D is ambiguous. Trimming took off 3 bases at V and 7 bases at J, with 10 bases between the two ends. The CDR3 runs 13 residues. CDR1 is MNHEY, CDR2 SMNVEV, per germline (reference sequence). CDR3 amino acids: CASSFSSQQPQHF. CDR3 bases: TGTGCCAGCAGTTTTTCGAGCCAGCAGCCCCAGCATTTT.

The chain has TRBV6-6 and TRBJ1-5; D perhaps matches TRBD1 (5 bases). Trimming took off 6 bases at V and 0 bases at J, with 15 bases between the two ends. The CDR3 has 16 amino acids. CDR1 is MNHNY and CDR2 is SVGAGI in the germline V gene (reference sequence). The CDR3 loop is CASSSRQLHSNQPQHF. The CDR3 region has the DNA TGTGCCAGCAGCTCGAGACAGCTTCATAGCAATCAGCCCCAGCATTTT.

J is TRBJ2-7 and V is TRBV5-4; TRBD1 matches 8 bases. There are 16 residues in the CDR3. Germline V gene data show CDR1 as SGHNT and CDR2 as YYREEE (reference sequence). Germline trimming cut 5 bases from V and 2 bases from J; bases unmatched to any gene: 12. The CDR3 DNA reads TGTGCCAGCAGTCTTGGAGCACAGGGGGGTCCCTACGAGCAGTACTTC. Protein sequence: CASSLGAQGGPYEQYF.